This T cell receptor (beta chain) was documented in a study of blood T cell repertoires in COVID-19. The data were produced by immunoSEQ multiplex PCR, yet TCRdb's version contains in-frame clones alone and is incomplete. The profile shows 300,000 to 450,000 clones, 75% to 90% of them singletons. The source is a woman aged 18-29 years with acute or convalescent COVID-19. Sequencing was performed on peripheral blood.

The CDR3 region is CASSGQETQYF. The DNA of the CDR3 is TGTGCCAGCTCAGGACAGGAGACCCAGTACTTC. The chain recombines TRBV2 with TRBJ2-5; possibly TRBD1 for D (6 bases). The CDR3 totals 11 residues. V lost 8 bases, J lost 5 bases, and 9 bases lay in between. Germline CDR1 reads SNHLY; CDR2 reads FYNNEI.